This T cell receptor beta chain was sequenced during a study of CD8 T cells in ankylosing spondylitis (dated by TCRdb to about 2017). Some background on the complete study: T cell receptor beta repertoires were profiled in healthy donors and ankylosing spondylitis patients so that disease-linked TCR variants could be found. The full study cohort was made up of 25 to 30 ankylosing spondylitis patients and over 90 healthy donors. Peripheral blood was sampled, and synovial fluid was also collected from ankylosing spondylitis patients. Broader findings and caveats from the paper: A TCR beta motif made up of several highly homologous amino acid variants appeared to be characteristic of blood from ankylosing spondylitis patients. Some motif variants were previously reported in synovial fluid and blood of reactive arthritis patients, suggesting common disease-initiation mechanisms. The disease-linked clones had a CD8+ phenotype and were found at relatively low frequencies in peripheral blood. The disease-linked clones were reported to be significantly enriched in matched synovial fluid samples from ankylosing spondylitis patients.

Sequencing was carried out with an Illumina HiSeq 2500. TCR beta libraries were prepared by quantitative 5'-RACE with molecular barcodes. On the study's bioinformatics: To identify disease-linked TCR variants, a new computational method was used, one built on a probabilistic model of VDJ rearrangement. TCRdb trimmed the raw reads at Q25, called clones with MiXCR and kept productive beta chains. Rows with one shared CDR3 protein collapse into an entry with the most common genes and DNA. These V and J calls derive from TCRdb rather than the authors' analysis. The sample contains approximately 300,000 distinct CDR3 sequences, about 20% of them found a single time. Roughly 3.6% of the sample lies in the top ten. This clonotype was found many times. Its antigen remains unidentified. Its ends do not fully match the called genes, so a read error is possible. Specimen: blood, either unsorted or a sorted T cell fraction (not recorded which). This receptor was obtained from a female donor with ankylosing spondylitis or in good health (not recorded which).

CDR3 reads: CASSLAGTSGQETQYF. The DNA sequence reads TGTGCCAGCAGTTTAGCTGGGACTAGCGGCCAAGAGACCCAGTACTTC. The rearrangement combines TRBV7-2 with TRBJ2-5; 11 central bases correspond to TRBD2. The CDR3 measures 16 amino acids from cysteine to phenylalanine. Only CDR3 DNA remains: 48 bases, in frame from the first base. CDR1 and CDR2, per the germline V gene, are SGHTA and FQGNSA.